This TCR beta chain originates from a study of beta chain features in type 1 diabetes. Every bit of the isolated RNA underwent reverse transcription, so sequencing read expressed TCRB transcripts. This table comes from immunoSEQ multiplex PCR, and its TCRdb copy is limited to in-frame clones, with some not included. Of some 500,000 clones in the sample, over 10% were seen once. The germline CDR1 and CDR2 sequences are LGHNT and FRNRAP. With 3 bases removed from V and 0 bases from J, the gap between germline ends came to 14 bases. The CDR3 consists of 16 residues. The chain carries TRBV12-5 and TRBJ1-2; D is unclear. The clonotype originates from a woman under 30 in good health. Sequencing input: naive CD4+ T cells from blood. The CDR3 sequence is CASGFRVRTANYGYTF. The CDR3 DNA follows: TGTGCTAGTGGTTTCCGAGTCCGGACGGCTAACTATGGCTACACCTTC.